The TCR beta chain under discussion was sequenced for a study of blood T cell repertoires in COVID-19. Study at large: COVID-19 samples from acute and convalescent phases originated in the United States, Italy and Spain. PBMCs, B-cell-depleted T cells, or T cells provided the cDNA or gDNA that made up the material.

The length of the CDR3 is 18 residues. The V gene lost 2 bases and the J gene lost 7 bases, with 27 bases spanning the gap. Per germline, CDR1 SGDLS and CDR2 YYNGEE. As originally analysed: Amplification from reference gene primers served as the basis for estimated nucleated cell counts. Clones were sequenced by immunoSEQ multiplex PCR, and TCRdb holds only the in-frame ones, with some missing. V, J and clone size reflect that table, while D and trimming were determined from the DNA. The sample contains some 80,000 clones, approximately 88% of which appear only once. The chain links TRBV9 to TRBJ1-1, with D possibly TRBD1 on 6 matching bases. The origin of this receptor is an elderly woman with active or convalescent COVID-19. The sequenced sample was peripheral blood. CDR3 DNA sequence: TGTGCCAGCAGCGTTGGCCCCGCCGCCTACGGGGGGCAGGGTGAAGCTTTCTTT. Translated, it gives CASSVGPAAYGGQGEAFF.